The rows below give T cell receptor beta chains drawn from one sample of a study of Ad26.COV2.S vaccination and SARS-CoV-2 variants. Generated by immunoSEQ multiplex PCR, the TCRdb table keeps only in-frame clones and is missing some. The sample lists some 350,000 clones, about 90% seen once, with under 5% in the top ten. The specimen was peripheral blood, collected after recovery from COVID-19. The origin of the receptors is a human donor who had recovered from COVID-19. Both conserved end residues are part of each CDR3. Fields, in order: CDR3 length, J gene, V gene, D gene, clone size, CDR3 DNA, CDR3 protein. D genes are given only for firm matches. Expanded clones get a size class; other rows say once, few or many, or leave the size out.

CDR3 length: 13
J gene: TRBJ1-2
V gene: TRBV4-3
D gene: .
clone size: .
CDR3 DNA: TGCGCCAGCAGCCAAGAGTCAGGGTATGGCTACACCTTC
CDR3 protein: CASSQESGYGYTF

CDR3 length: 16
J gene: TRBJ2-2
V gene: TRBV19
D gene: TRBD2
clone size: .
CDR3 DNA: TGTGCCAGTGGGACTAGCGGGGCTTTGGACACCGGGGAGCTGTTTTTT
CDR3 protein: CASGTSGALDTGELFF

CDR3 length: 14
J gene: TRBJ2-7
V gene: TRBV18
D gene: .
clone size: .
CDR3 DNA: TGTGCCAGCTCACCTCTGCCCCACTCCTACGAGCAGTACTTC
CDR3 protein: CASSPLPHSYEQYF

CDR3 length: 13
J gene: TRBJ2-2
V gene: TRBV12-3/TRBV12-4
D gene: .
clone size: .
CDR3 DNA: TGTGCCAGCCACCAGGGACGGTACGGGGAGCTGTTTTTT
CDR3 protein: CASHQGRYGELFF

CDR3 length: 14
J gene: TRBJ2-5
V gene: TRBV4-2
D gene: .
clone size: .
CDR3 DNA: TGTGCCAGCAGCCCTCGACGGCTACAAGAGACCCAGTACTTC
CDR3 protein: CASSPRRLQETQYF

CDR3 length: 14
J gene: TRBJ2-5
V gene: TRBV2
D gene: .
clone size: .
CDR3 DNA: TGTGCCAGCAGTGAGGTGGAGGCTCAAGAGACCCAGTACTTC
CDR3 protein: CASSEVEAQETQYF

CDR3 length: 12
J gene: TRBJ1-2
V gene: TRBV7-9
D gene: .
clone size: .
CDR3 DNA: TGTGCCAGCAGCCCCCGCTACTATGGCTACACCTTC
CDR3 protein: CASSPRYYGYTF

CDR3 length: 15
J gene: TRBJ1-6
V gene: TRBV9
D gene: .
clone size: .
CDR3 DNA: TGTGCCAGCAGCGTACGTCCTACCGGGGATTCACCCCTCCACTTT
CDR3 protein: CASSVRPTGDSPLHF

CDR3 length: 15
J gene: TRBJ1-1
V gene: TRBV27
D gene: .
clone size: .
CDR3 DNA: TGTGCCAGCAGCCTAGTGAGGGCTCACCACACTGAAGCTTTCTTT
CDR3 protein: CASSLVRAHHTEAFF

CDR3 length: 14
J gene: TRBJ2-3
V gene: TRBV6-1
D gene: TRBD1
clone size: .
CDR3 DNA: TGTGCCAGCAGTGACGGGACAGGGGGGGGTACGCAGTATTTT
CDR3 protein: CASSDGTGGGTQYF

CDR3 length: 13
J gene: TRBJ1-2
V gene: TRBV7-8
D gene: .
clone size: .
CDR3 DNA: TGTGCCAGCAGCTTAGGGCATAACTATGGCTACACCTTC
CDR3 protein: CASSLGHNYGYTF

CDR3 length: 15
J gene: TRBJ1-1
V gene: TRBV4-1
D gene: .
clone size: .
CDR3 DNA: TGCGCCAGCAGCTACCCCGGGCCGGGGAACACTGAAGCTTTCTTT
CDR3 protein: CASSYPGPGNTEAFF

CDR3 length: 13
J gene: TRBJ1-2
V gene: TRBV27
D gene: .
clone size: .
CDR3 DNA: TGTGCCAGCAGTCCTTGGGGCCAAGAGGGCTACACCTTC
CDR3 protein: CASSPWGQEGYTF

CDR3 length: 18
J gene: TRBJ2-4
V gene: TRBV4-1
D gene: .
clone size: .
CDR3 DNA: TGCGCCAGCAGCCAAGGAATGGCGGCAGGTGTAGCCAAAAACATTCAGTACTTC
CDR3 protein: CASSQGMAAGVAKNIQYF

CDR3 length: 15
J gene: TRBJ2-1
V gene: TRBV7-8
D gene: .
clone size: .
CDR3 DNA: TGTGCCAGCAGCCCGTCTTTCGTGGGGGAAGGTGAGCAGTTCTTC
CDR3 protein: CASSPSFVGEGEQFF

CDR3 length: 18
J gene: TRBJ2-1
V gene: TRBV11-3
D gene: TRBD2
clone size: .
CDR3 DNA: TGTGCCAGCAGCTTAGATCTGGGACTAGCGGAGCTTTACAATGAGCAGTTCTTC
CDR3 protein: CASSLDLGLAELYNEQFF

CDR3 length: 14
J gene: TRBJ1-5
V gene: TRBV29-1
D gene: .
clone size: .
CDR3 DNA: TGCAGCGTTGTTTCTGGGGCAGGGAATCAGCCCCAGCATTTT
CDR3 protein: CSVVSGAGNQPQHF

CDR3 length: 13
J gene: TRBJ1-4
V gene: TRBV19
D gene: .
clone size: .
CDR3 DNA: TGTGCCAGTAGTATACTCTGGGGAGAAAAACTGTTTTTT
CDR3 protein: CASSILWGEKLFF

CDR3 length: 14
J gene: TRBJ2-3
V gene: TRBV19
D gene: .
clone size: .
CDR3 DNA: TGTGCCAGTAGGCCGGAGATCGAGAGAGATACGCAGTATTTT
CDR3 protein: CASRPEIERDTQYF

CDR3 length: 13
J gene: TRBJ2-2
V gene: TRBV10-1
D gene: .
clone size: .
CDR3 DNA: TGCGCCAGCAGTAACACGGCCCCCGGGGAGCTGTTTTTT
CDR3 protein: CASSNTAPGELFF

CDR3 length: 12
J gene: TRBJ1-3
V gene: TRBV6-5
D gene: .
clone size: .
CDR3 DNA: TGTGCCAGCAGGGCGACTGGAAACACCATATATTTT
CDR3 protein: CASRATGNTIYF

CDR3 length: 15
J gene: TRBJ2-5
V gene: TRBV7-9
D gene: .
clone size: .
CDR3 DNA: TGTGCCAGCAGCCACCGACAGAGAGCTAAAGAGACCCAGTACTTC
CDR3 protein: CASSHRQRAKETQYF

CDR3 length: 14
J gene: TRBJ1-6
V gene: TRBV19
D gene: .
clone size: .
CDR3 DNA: TGTGCCAGTAGTATGTGGCAGGGTAATTCACCCCTCCACTTT
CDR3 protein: CASSMWQGNSPLHF

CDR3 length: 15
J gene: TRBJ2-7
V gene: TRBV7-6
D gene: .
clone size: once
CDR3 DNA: TGTGCCAGCAGCTTAGAAGGGGGGTCCCCCTACGAGCAGTACTTC
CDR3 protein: CASSLEGGSPYEQYF

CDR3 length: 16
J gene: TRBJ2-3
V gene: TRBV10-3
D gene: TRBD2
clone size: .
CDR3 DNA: TGTGCCATCAGTACCGGGACTAGCGGCCAGGTTGGTACGCAGTATTTT
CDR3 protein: CAISTGTSGQVGTQYF

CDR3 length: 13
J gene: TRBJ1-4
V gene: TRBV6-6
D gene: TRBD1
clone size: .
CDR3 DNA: TGTGCCAGCAGTTTGGGACAGGAACAAAAACTGTTTTTT
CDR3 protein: CASSLGQEQKLFF

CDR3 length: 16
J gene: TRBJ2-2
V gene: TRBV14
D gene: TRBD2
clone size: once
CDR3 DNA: TGTGCCAGCAGCCAAGTCGGGGGGTCGGGAACCGGGGAGCTGTTTTTT
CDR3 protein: CASSQVGGSGTGELFF

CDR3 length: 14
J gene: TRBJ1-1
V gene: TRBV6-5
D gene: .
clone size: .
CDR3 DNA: TGTGCCAGCAGTTCCAGGGAGTTCCACACTGAAGCTTTCTTT
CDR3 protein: CASSSREFHTEAFF

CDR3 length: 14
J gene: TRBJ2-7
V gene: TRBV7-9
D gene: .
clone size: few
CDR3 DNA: TGTGCCAGCAGCTCGCGTGTTAGCTCCTACGAGCAGTACTTC
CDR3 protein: CASSSRVSSYEQYF

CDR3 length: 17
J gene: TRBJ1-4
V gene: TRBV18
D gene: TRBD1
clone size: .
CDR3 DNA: TGTGCCAGCTCACCACCCACAGGAACAGGGGGCCGAGAAAAACTGTTTTTT
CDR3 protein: CASSPPTGTGGREKLFF

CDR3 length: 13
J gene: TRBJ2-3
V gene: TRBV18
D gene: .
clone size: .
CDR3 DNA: TGTGCCAGCTCACCACCGGCCACAGATACGCAGTATTTT
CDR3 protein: CASSPPATDTQYF

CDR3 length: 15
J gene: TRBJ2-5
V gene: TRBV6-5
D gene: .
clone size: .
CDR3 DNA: TGTGCCAGCAGGTCCTCCGGGACGGTCATGGAGACCCAGTACTTC
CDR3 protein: CASRSSGTVMETQYF

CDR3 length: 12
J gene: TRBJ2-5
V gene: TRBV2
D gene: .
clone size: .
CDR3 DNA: TGTGCCAGCAGAGACAGTCAAGAGACCCAGTACTTC
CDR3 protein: CASRDSQETQYF